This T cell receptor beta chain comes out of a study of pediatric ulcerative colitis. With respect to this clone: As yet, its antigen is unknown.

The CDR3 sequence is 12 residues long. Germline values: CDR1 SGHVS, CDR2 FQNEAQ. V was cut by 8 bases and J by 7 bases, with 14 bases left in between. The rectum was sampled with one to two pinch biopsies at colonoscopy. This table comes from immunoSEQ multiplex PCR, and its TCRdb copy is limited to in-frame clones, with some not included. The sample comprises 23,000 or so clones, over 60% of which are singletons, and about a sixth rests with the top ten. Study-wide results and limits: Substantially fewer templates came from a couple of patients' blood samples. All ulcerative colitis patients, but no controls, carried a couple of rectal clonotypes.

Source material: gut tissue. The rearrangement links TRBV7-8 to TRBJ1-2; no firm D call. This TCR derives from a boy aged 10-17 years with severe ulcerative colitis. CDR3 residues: CASQGQAVGYTF. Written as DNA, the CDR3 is TGTGCCAGCCAAGGGCAGGCTGTTGGCTACACCTTC.